Shown below are 29 T cell receptor beta chains from a single sample sequenced in a study of regulatory T cells in long-lasting Graves disease. Sequencing libraries for TCR beta were prepared with iRepertoire HTBI primers and Arm-PCR of CDR3 regions. TCRdb re-derived calls from the multiplex PCR reads in MiXCR, one entry per CDR3 protein. The sample holds 360,000 or so distinct CDR3 sequences, more than 20% seen once. The time point: persistent/refractory GD, antithyroid drugs over 5 years with positive TRAb. Researchers made the TCR library from RNA that was extracted from PBMCs. Source: peripheral blood mononuclear cells (PBMCs), taken when the disease was refractory, from a patient treated with antithyroid drugs. These receptors were obtained from a woman in her thirties or forties with Graves disease.

There are a few counts of this clonotype. The chain couples TRBV12-3 or TRBV12-4 to TRBJ1-1; 9 bases fit TRBD1. The length of the CDR3 is 17 residues. The V and J ends lost 3 bases and 6 bases, in that order; junction bases with no gene match: 14. The CDR3, as DNA: TGTGCCAGCAGTTTGGCTCCCCGGACAGGGGTGTTGGCTGAAGCTTTCTTT. This gives the protein CASSLAPRTGVLAEAFF.

This clonotype was counted ten times or more. The rearrangement uses TRBV10-3 and TRBJ2-7, with TRBD2 matching 9 bases. The CDR3 length is 14 residues. Germline-derived CDR1 and CDR2 are ENHRY and SYGVKD. Trimming at V came to 5 bases and at J to 7 bases, leaving 9 bases not matched to a gene. The CDR3 DNA follows: TGTGCCATCAGTTTGCTAGCGGGACGCGGGGAGCAGTACTTC. Translation: CAISLLAGRGEQYF.

Many counts were recorded for this clonotype. The V call is TRBV3-1, the J call TRBJ1-1, with D unclear. With 2 bases removed from V and 2 bases from J, the gap between germline ends came to 6 bases. The V gene's germline CDR1 is LGHDT and CDR2 YNNKEL (reference sequence). The CDR3 contains 13 residues. CDR3 loop: CASSQIHNTEAFF. The CDR3 nucleotides read TGTGCCAGCAGCCAAATTCATAACACTGAAGCTTTCTTT. The full variable domain, rest sourced from reference TRBV3-1 and TRBJ1-1, is DTAVSQTPKYLVTQMGNDKSIKCEQNLGHDTMYWYKQDSKKFLKIMFSYNNKELIINETVPNRFSPKSPDKAHLNLHINSLELGDSAVYFCASSQIHNTEAFFGQGTRLTVV.

This clonotype was observed at least ten times. This rearrangement joins TRBV6-1 to TRBJ2-7, with D perhaps matching TRBD1 or TRBD2 (5 bases each). The CDR3 loop spans 15 amino acids. V was cut by 11 bases and J by 2 bases, with 22 bases left in between. Per the germline V gene, CDR1 is MNHNS and CDR2 is SASEGT. CDR3 coding DNA: TGTGCCTCCAAGTACGGGCAGGGACGAACCTACGAGCAGTACTTC. Translated: CASKYGQGRTYEQYF.

At least ten counts were recorded for this clonotype. This sequence joins TRBV28 and TRBJ2-7; 7 bases line up with TRBD1. Unmatched junction bases numbered 8, after V lost 6 bases and J lost 3 bases. Germline loops: CDR1 MDHEN, CDR2 SYDVKM. The CDR3 extends over 14 amino acids. Here the CDR3 reads CASSAGTEVYEQYF. The CDR3 DNA reads TGTGCCAGCAGCGCCGGGACAGAAGTCTACGAGCAGTACTTC.

In this sample, this clonotype turned up a few times. V and J are TRBV20-1 and TRBJ1-1; TRBD1 aligns across 9 bases. Germline lookup yields CDR1 DFQATT and CDR2 SNEGSKA (reference sequence). CDR3 length: 17 amino acids. Trimming removed 6 bases from V and 2 bases from J; junction bases left unmatched: 16. The CDR3 DNA reads TGCAGTGCAAAGACGGCCAGGAACAGGGGGCGAAACACTGAAGCTTTCTTT. Its protein is CSAKTARNRGRNTEAFF.

Concerning this clonotype: A much more abundant neighbour one base away suggests this may be a read error. The chain employs TRBV2 and TRBJ2-7; possible D gene TRBD1, 7 bases. Deletions cut 6 bases from V and 7 bases from J, with 13 bases between. The CDR3 contains 12 residues. Germline CDR1 is SNHLY and CDR2 is FYNNEI. In DNA, the CDR3 is TGTGCCAGCAGCAGGGGGGCAGGGGAGCAGTACTTC. As protein: CASSRGAGEQYF. The variable domain in full, completed from reference TRBV2 and TRBJ2-7, reads EPEVTQTPSHQVTQMGQEVILRCVPISNHLYFYWYRQILGQKVEFLVSFYNNEISEKSEIFDDQFSVERPDGSNFTLKIRSTKLEDSAMYFCASSRGAGEQYFGPGTRLTVT.

This chain links TRBV29-1 with TRBJ1-1; TRBD1 is a possible D gene (5 bases). V was pared by 6 bases and J by 0 bases, with 11 bases between. Germline V gives CDR1 SQVTM, CDR2 ANQGSEA. This CDR3 has 13 residues. CDR3 region: CSVGTVMNTEAFF. CDR3 DNA sequence: TGCAGCGTGGGGACGGTCATGAACACTGAAGCTTTCTTT.

The rearrangement uses TRBV2 and TRBJ2-2; 10 bases fit TRBD2. The CDR3 is 16 amino acids. Trimming at V came to 6 bases and at J to 8 bases, leaving 12 bases not matched to a gene. CDR1 SNHLY and CDR2 FYNNEI come from the germline V gene. The CDR3 sequence is CASSPSGRALGGELFF. DNA for the CDR3: TGTGCCAGCAGCCCGAGCGGGAGGGCTCTCGGGGGGGAGCTGTTTTTT. The full variable domain, in which reference TRBV2 and TRBJ2-2 provide the parts outside the CDR3, is EPEVTQTPSHQVTQMGQEVILRCVPISNHLYFYWYRQILGQKVEFLVSFYNNEISEKSEIFDDQFSVERPDGSNFTLKIRSTKLEDSAMYFCASSPSGRALGGELFFGEGSRLTVL.

On this clonotype: Possible read error: a much larger clone is one base away. The chain combines TRBV28 with TRBJ1-1; no reliable D call. This CDR3 is 15 amino acids long. Trimming pared 3 bases from V and 3 bases from J, leaving 14 bases between. Germline loops: CDR1 MDHEN, CDR2 SYDVKM. The CDR3 reads CASSFSNREYTEAFF. The CDR3 DNA reads TGTGCCAGCAGTTTCAGTAACCGGGAGTACACTGAAGCTTTCTTT.

This clonotype was seen at least ten times. This chain connects TRBV20-1 to TRBJ2-7, with 8 bases fitting TRBD2. The trim removed 3 bases at V and 5 bases at J, leaving 12 bases unmatched. The CDR3 spans 15 residues. Germline V lookup: CDR1 DFQATT, CDR2 SNEGSKA (reference sequence). The CDR3 coding sequence is TGCAGTGCTAGTATTGATGGGGCGGGAGGCAACGAGCAGTACTTC. As protein: CSASIDGAGGNEQYF.

The chain has TRBV6-2 or TRBV6-3 and TRBJ1-3; the D is unclear. CDR3 length: 12 residues. Trimming left V 8 bases short and J 0 bases short, with 5 bases between. Germline loops: CDR1 MNHEY, CDR2 SVGEGT. CDR3 in DNA: TGTGCCAGCGCTATCTCTGGAAACACCATATATTTT. Amino acid sequence: CASAISGNTIYF.

The J gene is TRBJ1-6, the V gene TRBV5-6; D gene uncertain. Trimming shortened V by 2 bases and J by 6 bases, and 12 bases separated the two germline ends. Germline values: CDR1 SGHDT, CDR2 YYEEEE. CDR3 length equals 15 residues. CDR3: CASSFRGALNSPLHF. The CDR3 bases are TGTGCCAGCAGCTTTCGGGGTGCCCTTAATTCACCCCTCCACTTT.

This clonotype occurred a few times. The chain combines TRBV5-1 with TRBJ1-4; D call uncertain. The CDR3 is 17 residues long. V was trimmed by 0 bases and J by 7 bases, leaving 19 bases between them. Germline CDR1 reads SGHRS; CDR2 reads YFSETQ. In DNA, the CDR3 is TGCGCCAGCAGCTTGGCGCCGGGTGGCGGAAGGGTTGAAAAACTGTTTTTT. Its protein product is CASSLAPGGGRVEKLFF.

The gene calls are TRBV10-1 and TRBJ2-7; D possibly corresponds to TRBD2 (5 bases). Looked up from germline, CDR1 is WNHNN and CDR2 is SYGVQD (reference sequence). The CDR3 length is 14 residues. V was clipped by 2 bases and J by 0 bases, with 8 bases between them. The CDR3 bases are TGCGCCAGCAGTGAGGTAGCGCTCTCCTACGAGCAGTACTTC. It yields the protein CASSEVALSYEQYF.

This CDR3 reads CASSFSPGLPSSYEQYF. Here the CDR3 DNA reads TGCGCCAGCAGCTTCTCTCCGGGACTCCCTAGCTCCTACGAGCAGTACTTC. The rearrangement links TRBV5-1 to TRBJ2-7; maybe TRBD2 (6 bases). Trimming took 2 bases from V and 0 from J, leaving 18 bases between them. Looked up from germline, CDR1 is SGHRS and CDR2 is YFSETQ. The CDR3 sequence is 17 residues long. Using reference TRBV5-1 and TRBJ2-7 for the parts outside the CDR3, the full variable domain is KAGVTQTPRYLIKTRGQQVTLSCSPISGHRSVSWYQQTPGQGLQFLFEYFSETQRNKGNFPGRFSGRQFSNSRSEMNVSTLELGDSALYLCASSFSPGLPSSYEQYFGPGTRLTVT.

The V and J genes are TRBV24-1 and TRBJ2-6, with D maybe TRBD2 (6 bases). V lost 6 bases and J 0 bases, leaving 20 bases between the germline ends. The CDR3 is 19 amino acids. Germline loops: CDR1 KGHDR, CDR2 SFDVKD. The DNA of the CDR3 is TGTGCCACCAGTCCCTCCCCCGGGACTCGGGGCTCTGGGGCCAACGTCCTGACTTTC. Translation: CATSPSPGTRGSGANVLTF.

This clonotype was counted ten times or more. The gene calls are TRBV11-2 and TRBJ2-7, with a weak D call TRBD2 (6 bases). V was shortened by 0 bases and J by 5 bases, with 14 bases between the two germline ends. This CDR3 is built from 15 residues. From germline, CDR1 is SGHAT and CDR2 FQNNGV. CDR3 residues: CASSLEASWGDEQYF. DNA of the CDR3: TGTGCCAGCAGCTTAGAGGCGAGCTGGGGGGACGAGCAGTACTTC.

V usage is TRBV14 and J usage is TRBJ1-6, with a weak D call TRBD1 (6 bases). The V end lost 5 bases, the J end lost 3 bases, and 14 bases lay between the germline ends. The CDR3 sequence is 16 residues long. The germline V gene has CDR1 SGHDN and CDR2 FVKESK. The CDR3 sequence is CASSGQRGSYNSPLHF. CDR3 coding DNA: TGTGCCAGCAGCGGACAGCGGGGAAGCTATAATTCACCCCTCCACTTT.

Ten or more counts support this clonotype. This rearrangement joins TRBV7-3 to TRBJ2-5; TRBD2 matches 12 bases. The V gene's germline CDR1 is SGHTA and CDR2 FQGTGA. This CDR3 has 15 residues. J was trimmed by 5 bases and V by 2 bases; bases with no gene match: 3. CDR3 region: CASSLLAGGRETQYF. For the CDR3, the DNA is TGTGCCAGCAGCTTACTAGCGGGAGGGCGTGAGACCCAGTACTTC.

This sequence joins TRBV7-3 and TRBJ2-5, with 8 bases aligning to TRBD1. V trimming: 5 bases; J trimming: 4 bases; junction bases outside the gene matches: 9. The CDR3 contains 15 residues. CDR1 and CDR2 from the germline V gene are SGHTA and FQGTGA. This chain's CDR3 is CASSQSDRVRETQYF. CDR3 DNA: TGTGCCAGCAGCCAGTCGGACAGGGTCCGAGAGACCCAGTACTTC.

This clonotype has ten or more counts. The rearrangement links TRBV5-1 to TRBJ2-7; possibly TRBD2 for D (7 bases). Germline assignment: CDR1 SGHRS and CDR2 YFSETQ. The CDR3 spans 14 residues. V was trimmed by 4 bases and J by 5 bases, leaving 16 bases between them. CDR3 in amino acids: CASSPRGGGNEQYF. The CDR3 bases are TGCGCCAGCAGCCCGAGGGGGGGGGGAAACGAGCAGTACTTC.

This clonotype was seen only a few times. CDR3 region: CSPMDLSSYEQYF. CDR3 nucleotides: TGCAGCCCGATGGACTTAAGCTCCTACGAGCAGTACTTC. The V and J genes are TRBV20-1 and TRBJ2-7, with D possibly matching TRBD2 (5 bases). The CDR3 consists of 13 residues. Germline V gene sequence: CDR1 DFQATT, CDR2 SNEGSKA (reference sequence).

This clonotype was picked up many times. The chain joins TRBV28 to TRBJ2-5, with a tentative D call TRBD1 (6 bases). CDR1 MDHEN and CDR2 SYDVKM come from the germline V gene. The CDR3 loop spans 13 amino acids. Between the trimmed V and J ends, which lost 6 bases and 14 bases, there was a span of 22 bases. This CDR3 is CASRTRTNRALYF. CDR3 sequence (DNA): TGTGCCAGCAGGACCCGAACCAACAGGGCCTTATACTTC.

This clonotype was recorded many times. The chain has TRBV2 and TRBJ2-4, with D perhaps matching TRBD1 (6 bases). CDR3 size: 13 residues. Trimming removed 5 bases at V and 8 bases at J, with 13 bases between. Germline lookup yields CDR1 SNHLY and CDR2 FYNNEI. The CDR3 sequence is CASSSDSKDIQYF. The CDR3 DNA is TGTGCCAGCAGTTCGGACAGTAAAGACATTCAGTACTTC.

Only a few counts were recorded for this clonotype. This rearrangement joins TRBV7-3 to TRBJ2-2; perhaps D is TRBD1 or TRBD2 (5 bases each). V lost 5 bases, J lost 3 bases, and 7 bases lay in between. The CDR3 runs 13 residues. In germline, CDR1 is SGHTA, CDR2 FQGTGA. The CDR3 nucleotides read TGTGCCAGCAGCCGAGGGGACACCGGGGAGCTGTTTTTT. It specifies CASSRGDTGELFF.

This sequence joins TRBV11-2 and TRBJ2-5; D tentatively reads TRBD1 or TRBD2 (6 bases each). V was cut by 5 bases and J by 5 bases, with 12 bases left in between. This CDR3 spans 13 amino acids. The germline V gene has CDR1 SGHAT and CDR2 FQNNGV. This CDR3 reads CASSDRTMETQYF. The DNA for the CDR3 is TGTGCCAGCAGCGACAGGACTATGGAGACCCAGTACTTC.

This sequence joins TRBV18 and TRBJ2-1, with D tentatively TRBD1 (5 bases). Trimming removed 2 bases from V and 0 bases from J, with 5 bases in between. The CDR3 is 14 residues long. Germline V gives CDR1 KGHSH, CDR2 LQKENI. CDR3 sequence: CASSPGASYNEQFF. DNA for the CDR3: TGTGCCAGCTCACCAGGGGCCTCCTACAATGAGCAGTTCTTC.

This rearrangement joins TRBV29-1 to TRBJ2-7; 11 bases line up with TRBD2. Germline V lookup: CDR1 SQVTM, CDR2 ANQGSEA. The CDR3 contains 15 residues. V lost 5 bases and J lost 0; bases outside the gene matches: 6. CDR3 sequence (DNA): TGCAGCGTTCTTGGACTAGCGGGCAGCTCCTACGAGCAGTACTTC. Encoded protein: CSVLGLAGSSYEQYF.